The 15 T cell receptor beta chains listed next were all sequenced from one sample in a study of Graves' ophthalmopathy and Graves' hyperthyroidism. The TCR beta CDR3 regions underwent amplification from RNA transcripts. The first round was an RT-PCR with HTBI primers, and the second round was a multiplex PCR. MiXCR, applied by TCRdb to the multiplex PCR reads, yields one record per CDR3 protein. Of almost 750,000 distinct CDR3 sequences in the sample, 40% were seen once. The sequencing input was peripheral blood. These receptors all come from an adult man with Graves' ophthalmopathy.

This rearrangement joins TRBV7-2 to TRBJ1-4, with TRBD1 matching over 8 bases. V dropped 6 bases and J dropped 3; count of bases not matched to a gene: 6. Germline CDR1 and CDR2: SGHTA and FQGNSA. The CDR3 has 15 residues. The DNA of the CDR3 is TGTGCCAGCAGATCTTCGGACAGGGCTAATGAAAAACTGTTTTTT. Its translation is CASRSSDRANEKLFF.

On this clonotype: At one boundary the junction diverges from the germline segment, which might be a read error. The chain recombines TRBV25-1 with TRBJ2-2, with D tentatively TRBD2 (5 bases). The CDR3 runs to 13 residues. In germline, CDR1 is MGHDK, CDR2 SYGVNS. CDR3 bases: TGTGCCAGCAGTGAAGGAAGAACCGGGGAGCTGTTATTT. It yields the protein CASSEGRTGELLF. The full variable domain, completed using reference TRBV25-1 and TRBJ2-2, is EADIYQTPRYLVIGTGKKITLECSQTMGHDKMYWYQQDPGMELHLIHYSYGVNSTEKGDLSSESTVSRIRTEHFPLTLESARPSHTSQYLCASSEGRTGELLFGEGSRLTVL.

At least ten counts were recorded for this clonotype. The CDR3 nucleotides read TGTGCCAGCAGTGAATCGGACACCAACGAAGCAACTAATGAAAAACTGTTTTTT. This encodes CASSESDTNEATNEKLFF. The rearrangement uses TRBV2 and TRBJ1-4; possibly TRBD1 for D (5 bases). Germline CDR1 SNHLY, CDR2 FYNNEI. The CDR3 length is 18 residues. Trimming took off 2 bases at V and 0 bases at J, with 16 bases between the two ends.

The gene calls are TRBV20-1 and TRBJ1-6, with a weak D call TRBD1 (5 bases). V was clipped by 6 bases and J by 6 bases, with 15 bases between them. Germline-derived CDR1 and CDR2 are DFQATT and SNEGSKA (reference sequence). The CDR3 loop spans 14 amino acids. The CDR3 DNA sequence: TGCAGTGCCCAGCCCGCGACAGCTAATTCACCCCTCCACTTT. It encodes CSAQPATANSPLHF.

This clonotype has a count of ten or more. This chain uses TRBV15 with TRBJ2-7; 7 bases match TRBD2. CDR1 is LNHNV, CDR2 YYDKDF, per germline (reference sequence). After removal of 7 bases from V and 2 bases from J, the junction contained 5 bases not matched to a gene. The CDR3 has 13 amino acids. CDR3 coding DNA: TGTGCCACCAAAGAGGGAGGGGCCTACGAGCAGTACTTC. It yields the protein CATKEGGAYEQYF.

This clonotype was recorded at least ten times. The rearrangement joins TRBV10-3 to TRBJ2-5; maybe TRBD2 (5 bases). Germline CDR1 ENHRY, CDR2 SYGVKD. The CDR3 has 14 amino acids. The V gene lost 0 bases and the J gene lost 7 bases, with 12 bases spanning the gap. The CDR3 coding sequence is TGTGCCATCAGTGAGTCGGAGGTGGTTGTGACCCAGTACTTC. Translated: CAISESEVVVTQYF.

Ten or more counts support this clonotype. The chain has TRBV19 and TRBJ1-1; the match to TRBD1 covers 8 bases. J gave up 7 bases and V 1 base, and 5 bases lay outside the gene matches. The CDR3 runs 14 residues. CDR1 is LNHDA, CDR2 SQIVND, per germline (reference sequence). CDR3 nucleotides: TGTGCCAGTAGTATAGTCGGACAGGGACGTGAAGCTTTCTTT. Protein sequence: CASSIVGQGREAFF.

This clonotype has only a few counts. The CDR3 bases are TGCAGTGCTACAGAGGGACTAGCCGGAGAGACCCAGTACTTC. Translated: CSATEGLAGETQYF. The chain couples TRBV20-1 to TRBJ2-5, with 9 positions matching TRBD2. The CDR3 is 14 amino acids. Trimming took 4 bases from V and 4 from J; bases not matched to a gene: 7. Germline V lookup: CDR1 DFQATT, CDR2 SNEGSKA (reference sequence).

The chain joins TRBV25-1 to TRBJ2-5; 13 nucleotides align to TRBD2. V trimming: 3 bases; J trimming: 1 base; junction bases outside the gene matches: 11. This CDR3 comprises 19 residues. CDR1 and CDR2 from the germline V gene are MGHDK and SYGVNS. CDR3 sequence (DNA): TGTGCCAGCAGTGATAGTGCCGGGACTAGCGGGATCTTCCAAGAGACCCAGTACTTC. Amino acids: CASSDSAGTSGIFQETQYF. Looking up the rest from reference TRBV25-1 and TRBJ2-5 gives the full variable domain: EADIYQTPRYLVIGTGKKITLECSQTMGHDKMYWYQQDPGMELHLIHYSYGVNSTEKGDLSSESTVSRIRTEHFPLTLESARPSHTSQYLCASSDSAGTSGIFQETQYFGPGTRLLVL.

The chain is built from TRBV5-2 and TRBJ2-2. TRBV5-2 is assigned pseudogene status. The CDR3 covers 17 residues. CDR3 amino acids: CASNLDRTEWNTGELFF. As DNA, the CDR3 is TGTGCCAGCAACCTTGACCGGACGGAATGGAACACCGGGGAGCTGTTTTTT.

This clonotype was counted at least ten times. This chain links TRBV9 with TRBJ1-2, with 7 positions matching TRBD1. The CDR3 is made up of 14 amino acids. The J segment lost 2 bases and the V segment lost 7 bases, leaving 8 bases of the junction unmatched. CDR1 and CDR2 from the germline V gene are SGDLS and YYNGEE. This CDR3 reads CASGSQGQNYGYTF. DNA of the CDR3: TGTGCCAGCGGGAGTCAGGGACAGAACTATGGCTACACCTTC.

This clonotype was seen only a few times. The chain joins TRBV7-9 to TRBJ1-1; D unresolved. CDR1 and CDR2 from the germline V gene are SEHNR and FQNEAQ (reference sequence). The V end lost 5 bases, the J end lost 5 bases, and 9 bases lay between the germline ends. This CDR3 spans 12 amino acids. CDR3 loop: CASSPMETEAFF. Here the CDR3 DNA reads TGTGCCAGCAGCCCCATGGAGACTGAAGCTTTCTTT.

The chain has TRBV24-1 and TRBJ2-7; a weak D match, TRBD1 (5 bases). CDR3 size: 15 residues. V was cut by 4 bases and J by 7 bases, with 19 bases left in between. Germline assignment: CDR1 KGHDR and CDR2 SFDVKD. The CDR3 DNA sequence: TGTGCCACCAGTGACCCACAGGTGTACACCGGGGAGCAGTACTTC. Translating gives CATSDPQVYTGEQYF.

In its sample, this clonotype was seen many times. This CDR3 is CSVEDTAWGYTF. The CDR3 coding sequence is TGCAGCGTTGAAGACACAGCTTGGGGCTACACCTTC. This sequence joins TRBV29-1 and TRBJ1-2; D gene ambiguous. CDR1 and CDR2 (germline): SQVTM, ANQGSEA. CDR3 size: 12 residues. V was shortened by 0 bases and J by 8 bases, with 10 bases between the two germline ends.

This clonotype showed up many times. The V gene is TRBV24-1, the J gene TRBJ2-2; the match to TRBD1 covers 9 bases. The CDR3 totals 15 residues. Germline values: CDR1 KGHDR, CDR2 SFDVKD. V shed 4 bases, J shed 5 bases, and the junction held 4 bases outside the gene matches. CDR3 coding DNA: TGTGCCACCAGTGACCCCGGGACAGGGACCGGGGAGCTGTTTTTT. As protein: CATSDPGTGTGELFF.